This TCR beta chain was identified in a study of blood T cell repertoires in COVID-19 (TCRdb year 2020). About the full investigation: Samples from collaborators originated in the United States, Italy and Spain and spanned both the acute and convalescent phases of COVID-19. A de-identified subject ID, COVID-19 status, age in years and sex were almost always included in the sample metadata. Samples were obtained from the ongoing ImmuneRACE study (first 160 participants) and from 1,254 subjects provided by 6 global collaborators. The prospective study material was composed of cDNA or gDNA derived from T cells, B-cell-depleted T cells, or PBMCs. The repertoires were released in a freely available public database meant as a resource for research on the immune response to SARS-CoV-2. Where available, HLA class I and class II types were obtained from metadata supplied by the sample provider rather than from assay-based typing. Deeply sampled blood TCRbeta repertoires from subjects exposed to, actively infected with, or recovered from COVID-19 were included in the dataset.

The collaborating institutions used their own protocols to collect whole blood in K2EDTA tubes. For TCRbeta analysis, collaborators shipped samples in one of three forms: frozen whole blood, isolated PBMCs, or DNA extracted from either of those sample types. TCRbeta CDR3 regions were amplified from genomic DNA using the immunoSEQ Assay, a bias-controlled multiplex PCR. Per the original workflow: The number of nucleated cells in each sample was estimated from the amplification of reference gene primers within the assay. Sequence reads were collapsed and filtered to measure the absolute abundance of every unique TCRbeta CDR3 rearrangement. For each sample, productive Simpson clonality was calculated as the square root of Simpson's diversity index across productive rearrangements. In TCRdb, the immuneACCESS table is reduced to in-frame sequences with V and J assigned. These tables do not hold every clone; where another copy was compared, an unresolved V gene accounts for under half, and the others remain unexplained. V and J calls and clone size come straight from that table; D and trimming were deduced from the DNA. The sample profile shows about 56,000 clones; around 80% of them were found once. Roughly 13% of the sample is taken by the ten largest.

A note on this clone: This receptor's antigen is unknown. The input lacks base qualities; no much larger clone sits a single base away.

Overall results and qualifications from the work: How much clinical and demographic metadata was included differed by source and by participant, and the metadata was provided uncurated.

Relative to germline, V is 1 base shorter and J is 4 bases shorter, with 5 bases between their ends. The CDR3 measures 13 amino acids from cysteine to phenylalanine. Only CDR3 DNA is held: 39 bases, read in frame from base 1. CDR1 and CDR2 were assigned from the germline V gene as SGHAT and FQNNGV. The chain links TRBV11-2 with TRBJ1-3; no D gene is confidently identified. Material for sequencing was peripheral blood. The sequence was obtained from a woman at least 80 years old with acute or convalescent COVID-19. CDR3 region: CASSLGQGNTIYF. The nucleotide sequence reads as follows: TGTGCCAGCAGCTTAGGGCAAGGAAACACCATATATTTT.